One and the same sample provided the 28 T cell receptor beta chains below, sequenced in a study of blood T cell repertoires in COVID-19. Data came from immunoSEQ multiplex PCR; TCRdb stores just in-frame clones and leaves some out. The sample holds some 200,000 clones, roughly 80% seen once. The source material was peripheral blood. The receptors derive from a man aged 30 to 39 with active or convalescent COVID-19.

The chain carries TRBV4-1 and TRBJ1-5; D ambiguous. From germline, CDR1 is MGHRA and CDR2 YSYEKL. Deletions cut 0 bases from V and 4 bases from J, with 7 bases between. CDR3 length: 14 amino acids. CDR3 residues: CASSQEGRNQPQHF. The CDR3, as DNA: TGCGCCAGCAGCCAAGAGGGGAGAAATCAGCCCCAGCATTTT.

The chain links TRBV14 to TRBJ1-1, with no clear D. Germline V CDR1 and CDR2: SGHDN, FVKESK. There are 13 residues in the CDR3. V lost 0 bases and J 3 bases, leaving 5 bases between the germline ends. CDR3 region: CASSQEEDTEAFF. The CDR3 DNA is TGTGCCAGCAGCCAAGAAGAGGACACTGAAGCTTTCTTT.

The chain recombines TRBV3-1 (or the pseudogene TRBV3-2) with TRBJ1-1; D might be TRBD1 (6 bases). This CDR3 is 12 amino acids long. V was pared by 4 bases and J by 4 bases, with 7 bases between. Germline-derived CDR1 and CDR2 are LGHDT and YNNKEL (reference sequence). The CDR3 bases are TGTGCCAGCAGCCCCAGGGGCACTGAAGCTTTCTTT. Its translation: CASSPRGTEAFF.

The chain couples TRBV19 to TRBJ2-1; 11 bases match TRBD2. The CDR3 is made up of 19 amino acids. Germline V gene data show CDR1 as LNHDA and CDR2 as SQIVND (reference sequence). V was pared by 4 bases and J by 9 bases, with 20 bases of the junction left unmatched. CDR3 bases: TGTGCCAGTAGTACCGGATATTCCCCACTAGCGGGAGTGGGCGGTGAGCAGTTCTTC. Protein sequence: CASSTGYSPLAGVGGEQFF.

This sequence joins TRBV7-9 and TRBJ2-1, with D tentatively TRBD2 (6 bases). Deletions cut 5 bases from V and 1 base from J, with 12 bases between. The CDR3 has 15 amino acids. In germline, CDR1 is SEHNR, CDR2 FQNEAQ (reference sequence). In DNA form, the CDR3 reads TGTGCCAGCAGCCACACGGGGGAATCCTACAATGAGCAGTTCTTC. This encodes CASSHTGESYNEQFF.

In DNA form, the CDR3 reads TGTGCCAGTAGTATCGGAGGGCCCTCCTATAATTCACCCCTCCACTTT. This codes for CASSIGGPSYNSPLHF. J is TRBJ1-6 and V is TRBV19; D uncertain. The germline V and J ends were trimmed by 3 bases and 0 bases, with 9 bases remaining between them. The CDR3 runs 16 residues. From germline, CDR1 is LNHDA and CDR2 SQIVND (reference sequence).

This chain connects TRBV4-1 to TRBJ1-2, with D perhaps matching TRBD1 (6 bases). The length of the CDR3 is 16 residues. The V end was cut by 4 bases, the J end by 3 bases, with 18 bases between. Germline values: CDR1 MGHRA, CDR2 YSYEKL. CDR3 protein: CASSLRRLQGDYGYTF. For the CDR3, the DNA is TGCGCCAGCAGCCTGAGAAGATTACAGGGAGACTATGGCTACACCTTC.

This clone was counted a single time. The chain recombines TRBV6-4 with TRBJ1-5; 9 bases match TRBD1. This CDR3 has 18 amino acids. The germline V gene encodes CDR1 MRHNA and CDR2 SNTAGT. J lost 2 bases, V lost 0 bases, and 8 bases had no gene match. For the CDR3, the DNA is TGTGCCAGCAGTGACTCGGGACAGGGACTTAGGTGCAATCAGCCCCAGCATTTT. Its protein product is CASSDSGQGLRCNQPQHF.

The rearrangement links TRBV24-1 to TRBJ2-2, with 8 nucleotides matching TRBD1. The trim removed 3 bases at V and 4 bases at J, leaving 6 bases unmatched. CDR1 is KGHDR and CDR2 is SFDVKD in the germline V gene. CDR3 length equals 16 residues. CDR3 sequence: CATSDPQGAATGELFF. CDR3 nucleotides: TGTGCCACCAGTGATCCCCAGGGGGCTGCCACCGGGGAGCTGTTTTTT.

J is TRBJ1-1 and V is TRBV3-1 (or the pseudogene TRBV3-2); D may be TRBD1 (5 bases). CDR1 LGHDT and CDR2 YNNKEL come from the germline V gene (reference sequence). The CDR3 loop spans 12 amino acids. Trimming removed 0 bases at V and 10 bases at J, with 9 bases between. Here the CDR3 DNA reads TGTGCCAGCAGCCAAGAGGTCAGGGTAGCTTTCTTT. This sequence encodes CASSQEVRVAFF.

In its sample, this clone was seen a few times. The chain carries TRBV5-1 and TRBJ1-4, with D perhaps matching TRBD1 (5 bases). The V and J ends lost 2 bases and 0 bases respectively, with 26 bases between them. CDR1 SGHRS and CDR2 YFSETQ come from the germline V gene. The length of the CDR3 is 21 residues. This CDR3 is CASSLSRVGRFKTPTNEKLFF. CDR3 DNA: TGCGCCAGCAGCTTAAGCAGGGTAGGTAGGTTCAAGACGCCAACTAATGAAAAACTGTTTTTT.

The V gene is TRBV6-5, the J gene TRBJ1-6; 7 bases are shared with TRBD1. The CDR3 runs to 15 residues. The V segment lost 5 bases and the J segment 8 bases; nucleotides outside the gene matches: 9. Germline assignment: CDR1 MNHEY and CDR2 SVGAGI. CDR3 nucleotide sequence: TGTGCCAGCAGTAGGACAGGCGGAGGAGATTCACCCCTCCACTTT. Its translation is CASSRTGGGDSPLHF.

The V gene is TRBV7-2, the J gene TRBJ2-1; no firm D call. Germline V gene sequence: CDR1 SGHTA, CDR2 FQGNSA. V shed 4 bases and J shed 7 bases, with 11 bases lying between them. The CDR3 sequence is 13 residues long. CDR3 sequence reads: CASSSEAGNEQFF. CDR3 nucleotides: TGTGCCAGCAGCTCCGAAGCCGGGAATGAGCAGTTCTTC.

This clone was found a few times. J is TRBJ2-2 and V is TRBV7-6; the match to TRBD1 covers 8 bases. Per germline, CDR1 SGHVS and CDR2 FNYEAQ. CDR3 size: 15 residues. The trim removed 9 bases at V and 4 bases at J, leaving 10 bases unmatched. CDR3 DNA: TGTGCCAGTTCATTAGGACAGGGTACCACCGGGGAGCTGTTTTTT. Translated: CASSLGQGTTGELFF.

J is TRBJ1-2 and V is TRBV6-5; D possibly corresponds to TRBD1 (5 bases). Per germline, CDR1 MNHEY and CDR2 SVGAGI. This CDR3 region has 11 residues. V shed 8 bases and J shed 8 bases, with 12 bases lying between them. Here the CDR3 DNA reads TGTGCCAGCGGAGGGGTCCGCGGCTACACCTTC. Its protein is CASGGVRGYTF.

The chain has TRBV5-4 and TRBJ1-1; tentative D call: TRBD1 (5 bases). This CDR3 has 14 amino acids. Germline lookup yields CDR1 SGHNT and CDR2 YYREEE (reference sequence). V lost 2 bases, J lost 2 bases, and 10 bases lay in between. For the CDR3, the DNA is TGTGCCAGCAGCTTTGACAGTTCAAACACTGAAGCTTTCTTT. Encoded protein: CASSFDSSNTEAFF. The full variable domain, with the rest looked up from reference TRBV5-4 and TRBJ1-1, is ETGVTQSPTHLIKTRGQQVTLRCSSQSGHNTVSWYQQALGQGPQFIFQYYREEENGRGNFPPRFSGLQFPNYSSELNVNALELDDSALYLCASSFDSSNTEAFFGQGTRLTVV.

The chain combines TRBV6-5 with TRBJ1-2; D gene unclear. This CDR3 region has 13 residues. The germline CDR1 and CDR2 sequences are MNHEY and SVGAGI. Trimming took 8 bases from V and 0 from J, leaving 10 bases between them. Here the CDR3 DNA reads TGTGCCAGCCATAAAGCTTCTAACTATGGCTACACCTTC. It translates to CASHKASNYGYTF.

The chain carries TRBV5-1 and TRBJ2-3; TRBD2 is a possible D gene (5 bases). This CDR3 region has 15 residues. Germline V CDR1 and CDR2: SGHRS, YFSETQ. V was pared by 4 bases and J by 2 bases, with 14 bases between. DNA of the CDR3: TGCGCCAGCAGCGACCGCGCCGGGAACACAGATACGCAGTATTTT. It translates to CASSDRAGNTDTQYF.

The gene calls are TRBV11-2 and TRBJ1-4; TRBD1 agrees at 10 bases. Trimming cost V 5 bases and J 8 bases; bases outside gene matches: 8. The CDR3 is 15 amino acids. From germline, CDR1 is SGHAT and CDR2 FQNNGV. The CDR3 DNA is TGTGCCAGCAGCCCCGGGACAGGGGCGAGGGAAAAACTGTTTTTT. Its translation is CASSPGTGAREKLFF. The full variable domain, completed using reference TRBV11-2 and TRBJ1-4, is EAGVAQSPRYKIIEKRQSVAFWCNPISGHATLYWYQQILGQGPKLLIQFQNNGVVDDSQLPKDRFSAERLKGVDSTLKIQPAKLEDSAVYLCASSPGTGAREKLFFGSGTQLSVL.

V gene TRBV10-3 combines with J gene TRBJ1-2; weak D call: TRBD1 (5 bases). The ends were cut back, 0 bases at V and 8 bases at J, with 13 bases in the middle. This CDR3 has 14 amino acids. CDR1 and CDR2 (germline): ENHRY, SYGVKD. CDR3 region: CAISESTGWFGYTF. The CDR3 coding sequence is TGTGCCATCAGTGAGTCAACAGGCTGGTTCGGCTACACCTTC.

V is TRBV30 and J is TRBJ2-7, with 7 bases lining up with TRBD1. V lost 6 bases to trimming and J lost 3 bases; unmatched junction nucleotides: 5. The germline V gene has CDR1 GTSNPN and CDR2 SVGIG (reference sequence). This CDR3 comprises 12 residues. The CDR3 is CACSAGGYEQYV. CDR3 coding DNA: TGTGCCTGTTCGGCAGGGGGCTACGAGCAGTACGTC.

The chain carries TRBV18 and TRBJ1-6; a weak D match, TRBD1 (5 bases). Germline CDR1 reads KGHSH; CDR2 reads LQKENI. Trimming pared 3 bases from V and 5 bases from J, leaving 11 bases between. The CDR3 extends over 15 amino acids. In nucleotides, the CDR3 is TGTGCCAGCTCACCTCTAGACAGAAATAATTCACCCCTCCACTTT. Amino acid sequence: CASSPLDRNNSPLHF.

In its sample, this clone was seen once. The chain uses TRBV9 and TRBJ1-3; TRBD1 aligns across 7 bases. The length of the CDR3 is 17 residues. V shed 0 bases and J 2 bases; nucleotides not matched to a gene: 8. Germline V gives CDR1 SGDLS, CDR2 YYNGEE. CDR3 DNA sequence: TGTGCCAGCAGCGTAGGGGGGGTTACAGGGGCTGGAAACACCATATATTTT. Protein product: CASSVGGVTGAGNTIYF.

This chain joins TRBV7-2 and TRBJ2-1, with D tentatively TRBD2 (5 bases). Deletions cut 2 bases from V and 15 bases from J, with 11 bases between. The CDR3 is 11 amino acids. Germline lookup yields CDR1 SGHTA and CDR2 FQGNSA. The CDR3 region is CASSLWSGTFF. CDR3 bases: TGTGCCAGCAGCTTATGGAGCGGCACGTTCTTC.

The chain recombines TRBV27 with TRBJ1-1; D is unclear. Germline V gives CDR1 MNHEY, CDR2 SMNVEV (reference sequence). V was cut by 3 bases and J by 0 bases, with 23 bases left in between. The CDR3 contains 19 residues. CDR3 region: CASSFSSSGYNLMNTEAFF. In nucleotides, the CDR3 is TGTGCCAGCAGTTTTTCGAGCTCCGGGTACAACCTGATGAACACTGAAGCTTTCTTT.

Here the CDR3 reads CASSMSAGGYTEAFF. Written as DNA, the CDR3 is TGTGCCAGTAGTATGTCGGCAGGTGGGTACACTGAAGCTTTCTTT. The V call is TRBV19, the J call TRBJ1-1; D not resolved. Germline V CDR1 and CDR2: LNHDA, SQIVND (reference sequence). The CDR3 has 15 amino acids. V lost 3 bases and J lost 3, with 14 bases in between.

The gene calls are TRBV6-5 and TRBJ1-4, with TRBD1 as a possible D gene (6 bases). CDR1 and CDR2 from the germline V gene are MNHEY and SVGAGI. V lost 2 bases and J 3 bases, leaving 10 bases between the germline ends. The CDR3 extends over 15 amino acids. The CDR3 region is CASSYTTGANEKLFF. CDR3 coding DNA: TGTGCCAGCAGTTACACGACAGGCGCTAATGAAAAACTGTTTTTT.

The V gene is TRBV19, the J gene TRBJ1-1; TRBD1 matches at 7 bases. CDR3 length: 15 amino acids. J was trimmed by 0 bases and V by 6 bases; bases with no gene match: 7. Looked up from germline, CDR1 is LNHDA and CDR2 is SQIVND (reference sequence). The CDR3 coding sequence is TGTGCCAGTAGCGCGGACAGGTCGGTGAACACTGAAGCTTTCTTT. Translating gives CASSADRSVNTEAFF.